This T cell receptor (beta chain) was obtained from a study of blood T cell repertoires in COVID-19 (dated by TCRdb to 2020 to 2021). Some background on the complete study: Samples from collaborators originated in the United States, Italy and Spain and spanned both the acute and convalescent phases of COVID-19. The prospective study material was composed of cDNA or gDNA derived from T cells, B-cell-depleted T cells, or PBMCs. A de-identified subject ID, COVID-19 status, age in years and sex were almost always included in the sample metadata. A freely available public database, intended as a resource for researchers studying the immune response to SARS-CoV-2, is where the repertoires were released. Where available, HLA class I and class II types were obtained from metadata supplied by the sample provider rather than from assay-based typing. Samples were obtained from the ongoing ImmuneRACE study (first 160 participants) and from 950 to 1,500 subjects provided by 6 global collaborators. Subjects who had been exposed to COVID-19, were actively infected with it, or had recovered from it provided the deeply sampled blood TCRbeta repertoires that made up the dataset. General conclusions and limits of the study: The quantity of clinical and demographic metadata differed by source and by participant and was supplied without curation.

TCRbeta CDR3 regions were amplified from genomic DNA using the immunoSEQ Assay, a bias-controlled multiplex PCR. In the original analysis: The number of nucleated cells in each sample was estimated from the amplification of reference gene primers within the assay. To quantify the absolute abundance of each unique TCRbeta CDR3 rearrangement, sequence reads were collapsed and filtered. For each sample, productive Simpson clonality was calculated by taking the square root of Simpson's diversity index across productive rearrangements. TCRdb retrieved this table from immuneACCESS and kept in-frame rearrangements only. Not all clones are present; in checked studies, unresolved V genes account for under half, and no reason is known for the remainder. Clone size and V and J calls were adopted from that table, with D and trimming inferred from the DNA. In this sample the table shows 300,000 to 400,000 clones, more than 75% of which occur a single time. The ten largest clones capture 0.9% to 1.5% of the sample.

CDR1 LGHDT and CDR2 YNNKEL were looked up in the germline V gene (reference sequence). Trimming costs V 1 base and J 0 bases, and their ends lie 11 bases apart. The CDR3 contains 16 residues, cysteine and phenylalanine counted. The sequence is cut down to CDR3 DNA, 48 bases in frame from base 1. Participants in the prospective study were enrolled through a virtual design, were aged roughly 18 to 100 years, and lived in approximately 25 United States geographic areas. Cohort assignment in the prospective study relied on participant-reported clinical history from a screening survey and a study questionnaire. Recovered participants in ImmuneRACE Cohort 3 were defined by two consecutive negative NP/OP PCR tests, clearance by a healthcare professional, or resolution of symptoms. Mobile phlebotomists in the prospective study collected whole blood, serum and a nasopharyngeal or oropharyngeal swab from every participant. Over a roughly 2-month period, participants in the prospective study had the option of providing additional blood draws and questionnaires. Blood samples from the prospective study were shipped frozen or at room temperature prior to DNA extraction.

About this clone: Its target antigen remains unknown. Base qualities are not at hand, and no much larger clone is one base apart.

The receptor was isolated from a woman under 30 who had recovered from COVID-19. Sequenced sample: PBMCs or T cells enriched from blood (not recorded which). The rearrangement combines TRBV3-1 (or the pseudogene TRBV3-2) with TRBJ2-3; the D gene is not confidently resolved. The CDR3: CASSQVTGTSTDTQYF. The DNA sequence is TGTGCCAGCAGCCAAGTTACGGGTACCAGCACAGATACGCAGTATTTT.